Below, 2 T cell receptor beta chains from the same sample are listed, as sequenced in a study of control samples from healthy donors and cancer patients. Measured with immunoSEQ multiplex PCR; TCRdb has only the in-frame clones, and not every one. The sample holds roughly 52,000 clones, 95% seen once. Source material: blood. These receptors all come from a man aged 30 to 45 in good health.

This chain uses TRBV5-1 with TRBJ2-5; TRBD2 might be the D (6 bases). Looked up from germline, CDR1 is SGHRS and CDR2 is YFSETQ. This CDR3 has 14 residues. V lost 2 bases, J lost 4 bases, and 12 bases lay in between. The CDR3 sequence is CASSFNGGGETQYF. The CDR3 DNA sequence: TGCGCCAGCAGCTTTAACGGGGGTGGAGAGACCCAGTACTTC.

CDR3 sequence (DNA): TGTGCCAGCAGCCAATGGGGGGGACTCTCTGGAAACACCATATATTTT. Protein: CASSQWGGLSGNTIYF. The rearrangement uses TRBV14 and TRBJ1-3, with D maybe TRBD1 (5 bases). The CDR3 is made up of 16 amino acids. Trimming cost V 2 bases and J 0 bases, with 11 bases left between them. The V gene's germline CDR1 is SGHDN and CDR2 FVKESK.